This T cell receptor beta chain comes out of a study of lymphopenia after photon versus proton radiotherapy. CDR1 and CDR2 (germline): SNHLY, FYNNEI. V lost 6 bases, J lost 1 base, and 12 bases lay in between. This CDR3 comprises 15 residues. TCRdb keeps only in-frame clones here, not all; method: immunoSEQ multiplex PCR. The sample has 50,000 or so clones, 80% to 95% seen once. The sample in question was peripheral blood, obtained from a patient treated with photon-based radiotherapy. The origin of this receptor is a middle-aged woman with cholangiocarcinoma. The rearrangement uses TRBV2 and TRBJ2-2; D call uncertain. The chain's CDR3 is CASRASDLNTGELFF. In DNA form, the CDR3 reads TGTGCCAGCAGGGCCAGCGACCTGAACACCGGGGAGCTGTTTTTT.